The 10 T cell receptor beta chains below come from one sample, sequenced in a study of vaccination and CD4 T cells after COVID-19. Via MiXCR, TCRdb re-called the PCR reads, giving one row per CDR3 protein. The profile covers some 20,000 distinct CDR3 sequences, with around 60% appearing a single time and about 1% taken by the ten largest. The sample was CD4+ T cells from blood, taken before SARS-CoV-2 vaccination. Receptors originate from a human donor who had recovered from COVID-19.

The chain carries TRBV19 and TRBJ1-1; D might be TRBD1 (5 bases). The germline V gene has CDR1 LNHDA and CDR2 SQIVND (reference sequence). The CDR3 runs to 13 residues. Trimming cost V 6 bases and J 5 bases, with 13 bases left between them. CDR3 nucleotide sequence: TGTGCCAGTAGGTGGGGGGTTGAGACTGAAGCTTTCTTT. This translates into CASRWGVETEAFF.

This clonotype was detected once. This chain connects TRBV20-1 to TRBJ2-5; 8 bases fit TRBD2. The CDR3 covers 15 residues. Per the germline V gene, CDR1 is DFQATT and CDR2 is SNEGSKA (reference sequence). The V gene end was trimmed by 2 bases and the J gene end by 5 bases; junction bases not matched to a gene: 10. The CDR3 nucleotides read TGCAGTGCTAGAAACGACGGGAGGGCCGGGGAGACCCAGTACTTC. Translating it yields CSARNDGRAGETQYF.

This clonotype was counted between two and nine times. J is TRBJ2-3 and V is TRBV27; 11 bases align to TRBD2. Per germline, CDR1 MNHEY and CDR2 SMNVEV (reference sequence). The CDR3 length is 15 residues. J gave up 7 bases and V 4 bases, and 7 bases lay outside the gene matches. Here the CDR3 DNA reads TGTGCCAGCAGTTCCCCCACTAGCGGGAGACATACGCAGTATTTT. Its protein is CASSSPTSGRHTQYF.

V gene TRBV5-4 combines with J gene TRBJ2-5, with D perhaps TRBD1 (5 bases). The CDR3 totals 15 residues. CDR1 is SGHNT and CDR2 is YYREEE in the germline V gene (reference sequence). V lost 4 bases and J 0 bases, leaving 13 bases between the germline ends. CDR3 loop: CASSEDTEYQETQYF. Here the CDR3 DNA reads TGTGCCAGCAGCGAGGACACGGAGTACCAAGAGACCCAGTACTTC.

The chain uses TRBV7-2 and TRBJ2-1; D is ambiguous. V was clipped by 6 bases and J by 2 bases, with 14 bases between them. Germline lookup yields CDR1 SGHTA and CDR2 FQGNSA. CDR3 length equals 15 residues. CDR3 protein: CASSRLSVTYNEQFF. The CDR3 DNA follows: TGTGCCAGCAGTCGGTTGAGTGTCACCTACAATGAGCAGTTCTTC.

This clonotype was seen only once. This chain connects TRBV29-1 to TRBJ2-7, with D tentatively TRBD1 (5 bases). The CDR3 totals 11 residues. The V end was cut by 7 bases, the J end by 4 bases, with 11 bases between. Germline V gene data show CDR1 as SQVTM and CDR2 as ANQGSEA. The CDR3 reads CSASTDYEQYF. As DNA, the CDR3 is TGCAGCGCTTCGACAGATTACGAGCAGTACTTC.

The V and J genes are TRBV27 and TRBJ1-1; unclear D gene. Between the trimmed V and J ends, which lost 5 bases and 1 base, there was a span of 11 bases. The germline CDR1 and CDR2 sequences are MNHEY and SMNVEV (reference sequence). This CDR3 spans 14 amino acids. CDR3 in DNA: TGTGCCAGCAGTACGGGATTCCCGAACACTGAAGCTTTCTTT. Its protein is CASSTGFPNTEAFF.

V usage is TRBV2 and J usage is TRBJ2-1; 11 bases are shared with TRBD2. Germline CDR1 reads SNHLY; CDR2 reads FYNNEI. The CDR3 covers 15 residues. This chain's CDR3 is CATLTGLAAYNEQFF. CDR3 in DNA: TGTGCTACCTTAACGGGACTAGCGGCCTACAATGAGCAGTTCTTC.

The table lists this clonotype with a few counts. The V and J genes are TRBV6-1 and TRBJ1-5; no firm D call. Trimming removed 8 bases from V and 4 bases from J, with 12 bases in between. The CDR3 length is 13 residues. Germline V gene lookup returns CDR1 MNHNS and CDR2 SASEGT. The chain's CDR3 is CASEAVWNQPQHF. In nucleotides, the CDR3 is TGTGCCAGCGAGGCTGTATGGAATCAGCCCCAGCATTTT.

This clonotype was counted between two and nine times. The gene calls are TRBV19 and TRBJ2-3; either TRBD1 or TRBD2 may supply D (6 bases each). CDR1 and CDR2 from the germline V gene are LNHDA and SQIVND (reference sequence). CDR3 length: 13 amino acids. Trimming shortened V by 4 bases and J by 9 bases, and 14 bases separated the two germline ends. The CDR3 nucleotides are TGTGCCAGTAGTACCTCCCGGAGGGGGACGCAGTATTTT. Its protein is CASSTSRRGTQYF.